This T cell receptor beta chain derives from a study of blood T cell repertoires in COVID-19. Study information: The analysed material was cDNA or gDNA that came from T cells, B-cell-depleted T cells, or PBMCs.

Germline V gene data show CDR1 as SNHLY and CDR2 as FYNNEI. The CDR3 is 14 amino acids. Trimming took off 4 bases at V and 1 base at J, with 7 bases between the two ends. Per the original data handling: The assay estimated nucleated cells by amplifying reference gene primers. Profiling relied on immunoSEQ multiplex PCR, and the TCRdb table lists in-frame clones only, not all of them. The V and J calls and clone size were taken over from that table, and D and trimming were inferred from the DNA. The sample contains over 150,000 clones, roughly 82% of which appear only once. Self-reported history from a screening survey and questionnaire set each donor's cohort. Symptom resolution, clearance, or two negative PCRs marked the recovered donors of Cohort 3.

The specimen sequenced was PBMCs or T cells enriched from blood (not recorded which). The clonotype was recovered from a man aged 40-50 years who had recovered from COVID-19. The chain carries TRBV2 and TRBJ2-2; no definite D call. The CDR3 nucleotides are TGTGCCAGCAGTGCTCCAGTGAACACCGGGGAGCTGTTTTTT. It translates to CASSAPVNTGELFF.